The source of this TCR beta chain is a study of human T cells and chemical hapten exposure. Study summary: Largely, small differences in pooled library volume made per-sample TCR yields vary. Study results and limitations: Against controls, expanded TCRs gave rise to significantly more large CDR3 similarity clusters.

Library preparation tagged each individual cDNA molecule with a unique molecular identifier. Via MiXCR, TCRdb re-called the RACE reads, giving one row per CDR3 protein. The table lists tens of thousands of distinct CDR3 sequences, around 12% of them singletons. V gave up 11 bases and J gave up 2 bases, with 15 bases separating them. The CDR3 consists of 13 residues. Germline CDR1 is SGHTA and CDR2 is FQGNSA. As to time point: pre-sensitization, week 0. The treatment is: therapeutic diphenylcyclopropenone sensitization with weekly scalp DPC. Whole blood that had not been fractionated was the source of extracted total RNA. As concerns this clonotype: Its cognate antigen is unknown.

The rearrangement uses TRBV7-2 and TRBJ2-5; no clear D gene. The sample consisted of whole blood, taken in connection with sensitization to the hapten diphenylcyclopropenone (DPC). This sequence was found in a woman aged 30 to 39 with alopecia areata. Some clones in this sample may be carry-over from other donors' samples. The CDR3 here is CASTLHRQETQYF. As DNA, the CDR3 is TGTGCCTCCACCTTACACAGACAAGAGACCCAGTACTTC.